The T cell receptor beta chain described here comes from a study of T cells in Graves' hyperthyroidism and ophthalmopathy. Authors of the study amplified TCR beta CDR3 regions from RNA transcripts. The study used the HTBI primer set for a first-round RT-PCR of the TCR CDR3. One entry per CDR3 protein results from TCRdb running MiXCR on the multiplex PCR reads. The table has hundreds of thousands of distinct CDR3 sequences, around 13% seen once. V gave up 5 bases and J gave up 10 bases, with 23 bases separating them. The CDR3 has 16 amino acids. Germline V gene sequence: CDR1 SEHNR, CDR2 FQNEAQ (reference sequence). This clonotype was found a few times.

This clonotype originated in a young woman with Graves' hyperthyroidism. The sample comprised blood. This sequence joins TRBV7-9 and TRBJ1-4, with D perhaps matching TRBD1 (6 bases). The CDR3 DNA reads TGTGCCAGCAGCGTCCGATTTGACAGGAGGCTCGGAAAACTGTTTTTT. Translating it yields CASSVRFDRRLGKLFF. Using reference TRBV7-9 and TRBJ1-4 for the parts outside the CDR3, the full variable domain is DTGVSQNPRHKITKRGQNVTFRCDPISEHNRLYWYRQTLGQGPEFLTYFQNEAQLEKSRLLSDRFSAERPKGSFSTLEIQRTEQGDSAMYLCASSVRFDRRLGKLFFGSGTQLSVL.